The 15 T cell receptor beta chains below all came from one sample that was sequenced in a study of blood T cell repertoires in COVID-19. Profiled with immunoSEQ multiplex PCR; TCRdb holds only in-frame clones, not every one. The data hold some 56,000 clones, with over 75% observed a single time. Specimen: peripheral blood. The receptors here all came from a man aged 80 or over with COVID-19, enrolled during active disease.

The CDR3: CAISAHSNQPQHF. CDR3 in DNA: TGTGCCATCAGTGCCCATAGCAATCAGCCCCAGCATTTT. The V and J genes are TRBV10-3 and TRBJ1-5; D is unclear. In germline, CDR1 is ENHRY, CDR2 SYGVKD. Trimming cost V 4 bases and J 0 bases, with 4 bases left between them. The CDR3 sequence is 13 residues long.

The rearrangement links TRBV5-4 to TRBJ2-3; 10 bases are a match to TRBD2. Germline values: CDR1 SGHNT, CDR2 YYREEE (reference sequence). The V segment lost 0 bases and the J segment 1 base; nucleotides outside the gene matches: 11. The CDR3 contains 19 residues. The CDR3 sequence: CASSLGIAGGSRGTDTQYF. The CDR3 DNA reads as TGTGCCAGCAGCTTGGGGATAGCGGGGGGATCCCGCGGCACAGATACGCAGTATTTT.

This clone was counted between two and nine times. This chain links TRBV2 with TRBJ1-3; D is unresolved. Germline lookup yields CDR1 SNHLY and CDR2 FYNNEI. There are 13 residues in the CDR3. Deletions cut 2 bases from V and 4 bases from J, with 6 bases between. CDR3 DNA: TGTGCCAGCAGTGAACTCAGGGGAAACACCATATATTTT. It codes for CASSELRGNTIYF.

The chain joins TRBV5-1 to TRBJ1-6, with a tentative D call TRBD1 (5 bases). The CDR3 contains 16 residues. The ends were cut back, 5 bases at V and 0 bases at J, with 12 bases in the middle. From germline, CDR1 is SGHRS and CDR2 YFSETQ. DNA for the CDR3: TGCGCCAGCAGGCCGACAGTCAGCTCCTATAATTCACCCCTCCACTTT. Translating gives CASRPTVSSYNSPLHF.

The chain uses TRBV13 and TRBJ1-1, with TRBD1 identical over 8 bases. This CDR3 has 17 residues. The V segment lost 5 bases and the J segment 0 bases; nucleotides outside the gene matches: 11. Per the germline V gene, CDR1 is PRHDT and CDR2 is FYEKMQ (reference sequence). This CDR3 reads CASSLTDRGAMNTEAFF. In DNA, the CDR3 is TGTGCCAGCAGCCTGACAGACAGGGGAGCCATGAACACTGAAGCTTTCTTT.

The rearrangement links TRBV4-3 to TRBJ1-4; TRBD1 matches 7 bases. In germline, CDR1 is LGHNA, CDR2 YSLEER. The CDR3 runs 18 residues. The V segment lost 1 base and the J segment 5 bases; nucleotides outside the gene matches: 13. Here the CDR3 reads CASSQATPDRVLNEKLFF. The CDR3 nucleotides are TGCGCCAGCAGCCAAGCTACCCCAGACAGGGTCCTAAATGAAAAACTGTTTTTT.

The genes are TRBV10-3 and TRBJ1-4; D remains ambiguous. This CDR3 has 13 residues. Germline V gene data show CDR1 as ENHRY and CDR2 as SYGVKD. The V end was cut by 8 bases, the J end by 7 bases, with 14 bases between. The CDR3 is CAIGQLEGEKLFF. DNA of the CDR3: TGTGCCATCGGGCAACTGGAGGGTGAAAAACTGTTTTTT.

This chain joins TRBV5-6 and TRBJ1-1; a possible D gene is TRBD1 (5 bases). The CDR3 covers 16 residues. Trimming took off 5 bases at V and 0 bases at J, with 17 bases between the two ends. Germline values: CDR1 SGHDT, CDR2 YYEEEE. DNA for the CDR3: TGTGCCAGCAGTCGGAGGGGTGGAGCGATGAACACTGAAGCTTTCTTT. Translated, it gives CASSRRGGAMNTEAFF.

The chain's CDR3 is CASTIQETQYF. In nucleotides, the CDR3 is TGCGCCAGCACCATCCAAGAGACCCAGTACTTC. The chain couples TRBV5-1 to TRBJ2-5, with D uncertain. The CDR3 is made up of 11 amino acids. V was pared by 6 bases and J by 1 base, with 4 bases between. Looked up from germline, CDR1 is SGHRS and CDR2 is YFSETQ.

The V gene is TRBV19, the J gene TRBJ2-1; D remains ambiguous. CDR1 is LNHDA and CDR2 is SQIVND in the germline V gene (reference sequence). Trimming removed 2 bases at V and 0 bases at J, with 14 bases between. The CDR3 consists of 17 residues. CDR3 sequence: CASSIRISSSSYNEQFF. DNA for the CDR3: TGTGCCAGTAGTATACGCATCTCATCTAGCTCCTACAATGAGCAGTTCTTC.

The chain joins TRBV5-1 to TRBJ1-5; D not certain. This CDR3 region has 17 residues. Germline CDR1 SGHRS, CDR2 YFSETQ. Trimming removed 0 bases from V and 0 bases from J, with 13 bases in between. The CDR3 DNA reads as TGCGCCAGCAGCTTGGGGCCGGGAGAGGATAGCAATCAGCCCCAGCATTTT. Translating gives CASSLGPGEDSNQPQHF.

This rearrangement joins TRBV19 to TRBJ2-2; D might be TRBD2 (6 bases). CDR1 is LNHDA, CDR2 SQIVND, per germline (reference sequence). CDR3 length: 13 residues. The V gene lost 6 bases and the J gene lost 2 bases, with 7 bases spanning the gap. The CDR3 nucleotides are TGTGCCAGTAGGCGGGAAAACACCGGGGAGCTGTTTTTT. This sequence encodes CASRRENTGELFF. The full variable domain, rest sourced from reference TRBV19 and TRBJ2-2, is DGGITQSPKYLFRKEGQNVTLSCEQNLNHDAMYWYRQDPGQGLRLIYYSQIVNDFQKGDIAEGYSVSREKKESFPLTVTSAQKNPTAFYLCASRRENTGELFFGEGSRLTVL.

This rearrangement joins TRBV5-1 to TRBJ2-5; 7 nucleotides match TRBD2. Losses at the gene ends were 0 bases for V and 1 base for J; bases not matched to a gene: 3. Germline CDR1 and CDR2: SGHRS and YFSETQ. The CDR3 loop spans 15 amino acids. Here the CDR3 DNA reads TGCGCCAGCAGCTTGGGGCGGGAGATCCAAGAGACCCAGTACTTC. Its protein is CASSLGREIQETQYF. The full variable domain, in which reference TRBV5-1 and TRBJ2-5 provide the parts outside the CDR3, is KAGVTQTPRYLIKTRGQQVTLSCSPISGHRSVSWYQQTPGQGLQFLFEYFSETQRNKGNFPGRFSGRQFSNSRSEMNVSTLELGDSALYLCASSLGREIQETQYFGPGTRLLVL.

V gene TRBV4-3 combines with J gene TRBJ2-5; TRBD2 matches at 10 bases. J gave up 3 bases and V 3 bases, and 7 bases lay outside the gene matches. The germline CDR1 and CDR2 sequences are LGHNA and YSLEER. The CDR3 runs 16 residues. Here the CDR3 DNA reads TGCGCCAGCAGCCATGGGAGAACTAGCGGGGAAGAGACCCAGTACTTC. Its translation: CASSHGRTSGEETQYF.

This clone was detected a few times. This sequence joins TRBV28 and TRBJ1-5; 8 bases agree with TRBD1. V dropped 6 bases and J dropped 2; count of bases not matched to a gene: 3. This CDR3 is built from 14 residues. Germline loops: CDR1 MDHEN, CDR2 SYDVKM. The CDR3 DNA sequence: TGTGCCAGCAGCCACAGGGGGGGCAATCAGCCCCAGCATTTT. This gives the protein CASSHRGGNQPQHF.